The 26 T cell receptor beta chains reported below all come from one sample, sequenced in a study of pediatric ulcerative colitis (dated by TCRdb to about 2019). The library was prepared using the immunoSEQ multiplex PCR assay. Drawn from immuneACCESS, this table holds only the in-frame rearrangements with V and J called that TCRdb kept. Clones are partly lost; checked studies trace under half to an unresolved V gene and leave the rest unexplained. The sample data list tens of thousands of clones, and around 80% of these were observed just once. Roughly 5.4% of the sample lies in the top ten. The specimen was blood. The receptors were gathered from a boy aged 5-17 years with moderate ulcerative colitis.

The genes are TRBV6-6 and TRBJ2-7; 8 nucleotides line up with TRBD1. Trimming took 5 bases from V and 2 from J; bases not matched to a gene: 5. Germline V gives CDR1 MNHNY, CDR2 SVGAGI (reference sequence). The CDR3 sequence is 14 residues long. The CDR3 nucleotides are TGTGCCAGCAGTCCGCGGACAGGGACCTACGAGCAGTACTTC. The encoded protein is CASSPRTGTYEQYF.

The V call is TRBV9, the J call TRBJ1-6; D perhaps matches TRBD1 (5 bases). V lost 0 bases and J lost 0, with 10 bases in between. The CDR3 contains 17 residues. Germline-derived CDR1 and CDR2 are SGDLS and YYNGEE. This CDR3 reads CASSVVPGSSYNSPLHF. In DNA form, the CDR3 reads TGTGCCAGCAGCGTAGTTCCAGGGAGCTCCTATAATTCACCCCTCCACTTT.

V gene TRBV7-3 combines with J gene TRBJ2-2; the D call may be TRBD1 or TRBD2 (6 bases each). The CDR3 length is 16 residues. Deletions cut 4 bases from V and 6 bases from J, with 18 bases between. Germline V gene sequence: CDR1 SGHTA, CDR2 FQGTGA. The CDR3 nucleotides read TGTGCCAGCAGCTCCCACGGAAGGGGGGTAGCCGGGGAGCTGTTTTTT. Protein product: CASSSHGRGVAGELFF.

This sequence joins TRBV5-5 and TRBJ1-2; D gene ambiguous. The germline V gene has CDR1 SGHKS and CDR2 YYEKEE (reference sequence). The CDR3 contains 14 residues. V shed 4 bases and J shed 1 base, with 11 bases lying between them. The CDR3 nucleotides are TGTGCCAGCAGCGAGGATAATTATAACTATGGCTACACCTTC. Protein: CASSEDNYNYGYTF.

This clone showed up just once. The rearrangement links TRBV19 to TRBJ2-1; D perhaps matches TRBD2 (6 bases). Trimming pared 5 bases from V and 0 bases from J, leaving 11 bases between. Germline V lookup: CDR1 LNHDA, CDR2 SQIVND (reference sequence). The CDR3 has 15 amino acids. Written as DNA, the CDR3 is TGTGCCAGTAGTCCGGGGGTCCCCTCCTACAATGAGCAGTTCTTC. It translates to CASSPGVPSYNEQFF. The full variable domain, in which reference TRBV19 and TRBJ2-1 provide the parts outside the CDR3, is DGGITQSPKYLFRKEGQNVTLSCEQNLNHDAMYWYRQDPGQGLRLIYYSQIVNDFQKGDIAEGYSVSREKKESFPLTVTSAQKNPTAFYLCASSPGVPSYNEQFFGPGTRLTVL.

The genes are TRBV6-5 and TRBJ2-1; no firm D call. Germline-derived CDR1 and CDR2 are MNHEY and SVGAGI. The V gene lost 6 bases and the J gene lost 5 bases, with 11 bases spanning the gap. The CDR3 is made up of 13 amino acids. For the CDR3, the DNA is TGTGCCAGCAGCCGCCGAGAACACAATGAGCAGTTCTTC. Translating gives CASSRREHNEQFF.

The CDR3 region is CAISPGQVDGYTF. In nucleotides, the CDR3 is TGTGCCATCAGCCCGGGACAGGTGGATGGCTACACCTTC. The V call is TRBV10-3, the J call TRBJ1-2; 8 bases map to TRBD1. V trimming: 6 bases; J trimming: 6 bases; junction bases outside the gene matches: 6. The CDR3 consists of 13 residues. Germline loops: CDR1 ENHRY, CDR2 SYGVKD.

This clone showed up just once. The chain joins TRBV9 to TRBJ2-7; 9 bases align to TRBD2. The length of the CDR3 is 15 residues. V dropped 4 bases and J dropped 2; count of bases not matched to a gene: 7. From germline, CDR1 is SGDLS and CDR2 YYNGEE. In nucleotides, the CDR3 is TGTGCCAGCAGCAATGCCCTAGCGGGGACCTACGAGCAGTACTTC. It specifies CASSNALAGTYEQYF.

CDR3 protein: CASSEKKTEAFF. DNA of the CDR3: TGTGCCAGCAGTGAAAAAAAAACTGAAGCTTTCTTT. The rearrangement uses TRBV2 and TRBJ1-1; D gene uncertain. This CDR3 region has 12 residues. V shed 2 bases and J shed 5 bases, with 6 bases lying between them. Germline assignment: CDR1 SNHLY and CDR2 FYNNEI.

This chain uses TRBV21-1 with TRBJ2-6; the table's D call of TRBD1 was not tested on the DNA. TRBV21-1 is reported as a pseudogene. This CDR3 region has 16 residues. CDR3 nucleotide sequence: TGTGCCAGCAGCAAAGTCAGGGGTGCCGGGGCCAACGTCCTGACTTTC. Protein: CASSKVRGAGANVLTF.

This chain links TRBV18 with TRBJ2-7; D remains ambiguous. The CDR3 length is 15 residues. V was trimmed by 3 bases and J by 2 bases, leaving 14 bases between them. The germline V gene has CDR1 KGHSH and CDR2 LQKENI. The CDR3 spells CASSPDLRTTYEQYF. The CDR3 nucleotides are TGTGCCAGCTCACCGGACCTCAGAACTACCTACGAGCAGTACTTC.

This chain links TRBV6-1 with TRBJ2-7; 8 nucleotides agree with TRBD2. Germline V gene data show CDR1 as MNHNS and CDR2 as SASEGT. There are 16 residues in the CDR3. J gave up 2 bases and V 1 base, and 7 bases lay outside the gene matches. As DNA, the CDR3 is TGTGCCAGCAGTGAAGTTAGGGCGGGGGGCCCCTACGAGCAGTACTTC. Translated: CASSEVRAGGPYEQYF.

This chain connects TRBV29-1 to TRBJ2-1; 10 nucleotides match TRBD2. CDR3 length: 15 amino acids. J was trimmed by 5 bases and V by 5 bases; bases with no gene match: 9. Germline V CDR1 and CDR2: SQVTM, ANQGSEA. The CDR3 DNA reads TGCAGCGTTTCCCTAGCGGGAGTGTACAACAATGAGCAGTTCTTC. It encodes CSVSLAGVYNNEQFF.

The CDR3 DNA reads as TGTGCCAGCAGCTTAGCTGGCGGGTTTGAAGCTTTCTTT. Residues: CASSLAGGFEAFF. The chain carries TRBV7-8 and TRBJ1-1; no definite D call. Trimming stripped 0 bases from V and 7 bases from J, with 9 bases between. Germline V gene sequence: CDR1 SGHVS, CDR2 FQNEAQ. This CDR3 has 13 residues.

The CDR3 DNA is TGTGCCAGCCTTCAGGGAATGAACACTGAAGCTTTCTTT. Translating it yields CASLQGMNTEAFF. The gene calls are TRBV27 and TRBJ1-1, with D perhaps matching TRBD1 (5 bases). V lost 8 bases and J lost 0, with 10 bases in between. Germline CDR1 reads MNHEY; CDR2 reads SMNVEV (reference sequence). This CDR3 contains 13 residues.

V is TRBV25-1 and J is TRBJ2-5; TRBD2 is a possible D gene (7 bases). With 1 base removed from V and 5 bases from J, the gap between germline ends came to 14 bases. There are 15 residues in the CDR3. Germline V CDR1 and CDR2: MGHDK, SYGVNS. CDR3 amino acids: CASSELWGGGETQYF. CDR3 DNA: TGTGCCAGCAGTGAATTGTGGGGGGGCGGTGAGACCCAGTACTTC.

The rearrangement uses TRBV19 and TRBJ2-6; D remains ambiguous. Germline V lookup: CDR1 LNHDA, CDR2 SQIVND (reference sequence). The CDR3 spans 15 residues. V was trimmed by 5 bases and J by 0 bases, leaving 8 bases between them. CDR3 sequence reads: CASSPYGSGANVLTF. CDR3 DNA: TGTGCCAGTAGTCCCTACGGCTCTGGGGCCAACGTCCTGACTTTC.

This chain joins TRBV7-9 and TRBJ1-1, with 8 bases aligning to TRBD1. Germline CDR1 is SEHNR and CDR2 is FQNEAQ (reference sequence). The CDR3 covers 14 residues. V was clipped by 5 bases and J by 4 bases; unmatched bases: 6. The CDR3 loop reads CASSEQGEATEAFF. In DNA, the CDR3 is TGTGCCAGCAGCGAACAGGGGGAAGCCACTGAAGCTTTCTTT.

This chain joins TRBV5-4 and TRBJ2-6, with D unresolved. V lost 1 base, J lost 3 bases, and 8 bases lay in between. Germline CDR1 is SGHNT and CDR2 is YYREEE (reference sequence). This CDR3 region has 15 residues. The CDR3 here is CASSLPGLGANVLTF. CDR3 nucleotides: TGTGCCAGCAGCTTGCCCGGTCTTGGGGCCAACGTCCTGACTTTC.

The chain has TRBV19 and TRBJ2-2; 7 nucleotides agree with TRBD2. CDR3 length: 17 residues. Trimming at V came to 6 bases and at J to 1 base, leaving 11 bases not matched to a gene. In germline, CDR1 is LNHDA, CDR2 SQIVND (reference sequence). The CDR3 loop reads CASRRGTVRRNTGELFF. The CDR3 region has the DNA TGTGCCAGTAGGCGGGGGACGGTTCGACGGAACACCGGGGAGCTGTTTTTT.

CDR3 coding DNA: TGTGCCAGCTCACCGGACAGGGACGGCTACACCTTC. It translates to CASSPDRDGYTF. V and J are TRBV18 and TRBJ1-2, with 8 positions matching TRBD1. Germline trimming cut 3 bases from V and 8 bases from J; bases unmatched to any gene: 2. This CDR3 spans 12 amino acids. The germline V gene has CDR1 KGHSH and CDR2 LQKENI. Full variable domain (rest looked up from reference TRBV18 and TRBJ1-2): NAGVMQNPRHLVRRRGQEARLRCSPMKGHSHVYWYRQLPEEGLKFMVYLQKENIIDESGMPKERFSAEFPKEGPSILRIQQVVRGDSAAYFCASSPDRDGYTFGSGTRLTVV.

The genes are TRBV7-2 and TRBJ2-3, with D hard to call. V gave up 4 bases and J gave up 2 bases, with 16 bases separating them. Germline V CDR1 and CDR2: SGHTA, FQGNSA. The CDR3 spans 16 residues. The CDR3 is CASSSERRDLTDTQYF. The CDR3 DNA reads TGTGCCAGCAGCTCCGAACGAAGGGATCTCACAGATACGCAGTATTTT.

This chain joins TRBV9 and TRBJ2-3; 14 bases are shared with TRBD2. Germline values: CDR1 SGDLS, CDR2 YYNGEE. The J segment lost 6 bases and the V segment lost 2 bases, leaving 5 bases of the junction unmatched. The CDR3 is 16 residues long. CDR3 in amino acids: CASSVMTSGRGDTQYF. For the CDR3, the DNA is TGTGCCAGCAGCGTCATGACTAGCGGGAGGGGGGATACGCAGTATTTT.

The chain combines TRBV7-9 with TRBJ1-5, with TRBD1 identical over 8 bases. V gave up 5 bases and J gave up 5 bases; unmatched junction bases: 5. CDR1 SEHNR and CDR2 FQNEAQ come from the germline V gene (reference sequence). The CDR3 contains 14 residues. As DNA, the CDR3 is TGTGCCAGCAGCCAGGACAGGGAGTATCAGCCCCAGCATTTT. Amino acid sequence: CASSQDREYQPQHF.

The table lists this clone with a few counts. This chain joins TRBV6-1 and TRBJ1-1; D might be TRBD1 (5 bases). Germline V lookup: CDR1 MNHNS, CDR2 SASEGT. The CDR3 contains 12 residues. The V end was cut by 6 bases, the J end by 5 bases, with 10 bases between. The chain's CDR3 is CASSRDRTEAFF. The CDR3 DNA follows: TGTGCCAGCAGCAGGGACCGAACTGAAGCTTTCTTT.

The genes are TRBV7-8 and TRBJ1-5; 8 bases map to TRBD1. The trim removed 5 bases at V and 0 bases at J, leaving 15 bases unmatched. The length of the CDR3 is 19 residues. The germline gives CDR1 SGHVS, CDR2 FQNEAQ. DNA for the CDR3: TGTGCCAGCAGCCTCGCTAGGCCCGGGACAGGACGTAGCAATCAGCCCCAGCATTTT. Translating gives CASSLARPGTGRSNQPQHF.